This entry lists 22 T cell receptor beta chains sequenced from one sample in a study of PD-1 blockade in classical Hodgkin lymphoma (dated by TCRdb to between 2020 and 2021). The library relied on the immunoSEQ multiplex PCR assay. The immuneACCESS repertoire file appears here via TCRdb, limited to in-frame rearrangements. These files lack a portion of the clones; in checked studies, under half of the deficit traces to unresolved V genes, and the cause of the others is not known. Present in this sample are 75,000 to 100,000 clones, about 92% of which were seen just once. Of the sample, roughly 2% falls within the top ten clones. The time point label corresponds to: cycle 4 day 1 (C4D1), after 6 weeks of nivolumab. Relapse after autologous stem cell transplantation had occurred in all trial patients, and cohorts A, B and C were distinguished by prior brentuximab vedotin exposure. The sample here was peripheral blood mononuclear cells (PBMCs), taken before the fourth cycle of nivolumab. Receptors were obtained from a human donor with classical Hodgkin lymphoma.

The chain combines TRBV6-1 with TRBJ2-7; TRBD1 aligns across 8 bases. Germline assignment: CDR1 MNHNS and CDR2 SASEGT. CDR3 length: 15 residues. Trimming cost V 6 bases and J 5 bases; bases outside gene matches: 12. The DNA for the CDR3 is TGTGCCAGCAGCGACCTCAGGACAGGGATGAACGAGCAGTACTTC. It is translated as CASSDLRTGMNEQYF.

The V and J genes are TRBV28 and TRBJ2-3, with D possibly TRBD2 on 7 matching bases. V lost 5 bases to trimming and J lost 9 bases, with 18 bases between them. Germline V gives CDR1 MDHEN, CDR2 SYDVKM. The CDR3 loop spans 14 amino acids. In DNA, the CDR3 is TGTGCCAGCAGTCCGCTAGTCCGGGGGGCAACGCAGTATTTT. It codes for CASSPLVRGATQYF.

The V and J genes are TRBV2 and TRBJ2-5; D remains ambiguous. The CDR3 spans 14 residues. In germline, CDR1 is SNHLY, CDR2 FYNNEI. Trimming pared 2 bases from V and 5 bases from J, leaving 12 bases between. Here the CDR3 reads CASSENSEVETQYF. In DNA, the CDR3 is TGTGCCAGCAGTGAAAATAGTGAGGTGGAGACCCAGTACTTC.

The chain recombines TRBV7-9 with TRBJ1-1; 11 nucleotides line up with TRBD1. CDR1 and CDR2 from the germline V gene are SEHNR and FQNEAQ (reference sequence). V trimming: 5 bases; J trimming: 5 bases; junction bases outside the gene matches: 4. This CDR3 contains 14 residues. CDR3 coding DNA: TGTGCCAGCAGCGGACAGGGGGCTGATACTGAAGCTTTCTTT. Protein sequence: CASSGQGADTEAFF.

The chain is built from TRBV2 and TRBJ2-2, with D maybe TRBD1 (5 bases). V was cut by 8 bases and J by 6 bases, with 10 bases left in between. Germline assignment: CDR1 SNHLY and CDR2 FYNNEI. This CDR3 is 12 amino acids long. CDR3 bases: TGTGCCAGCTTAGGGGCGGCCGGGGAGCTGTTTTTT. Translating gives CASLGAAGELFF.

This chain connects TRBV11-2 to TRBJ2-7, with D unclear. CDR1 and CDR2 from the germline V gene are SGHAT and FQNNGV. V was pared by 5 bases and J by 5 bases, with 13 bases between. This CDR3 has 13 amino acids. The CDR3 bases are TGTGCCAGCAGCCACCCGTGGTGGGACGAGCAGTACTTC. This translates into CASSHPWWDEQYF.

This chain uses TRBV18 with TRBJ2-7; D is ambiguous. Per the germline V gene, CDR1 is KGHSH and CDR2 is LQKENI. This CDR3 contains 14 residues. Trimming took off 1 base at V and 5 bases at J, with 12 bases between the two ends. This chain's CDR3 is CASSPQYGEDEQYF. The DNA of the CDR3 is TGTGCCAGCTCACCACAGTACGGAGAGGACGAGCAGTACTTC.

Only one count was recorded for this clone. The chain is built from TRBV30 and TRBJ2-7, with 10 positions matching TRBD1. Germline trimming cut 4 bases from V and 3 bases from J; bases unmatched to any gene: 6. The CDR3 has 14 residues. CDR1 is GTSNPN, CDR2 SVGIG, per germline (reference sequence). CDR3 DNA sequence: TGTGCCTGGAAGGAGGGGACAGGGGACTACGAGCAGTACTTC. This encodes CAWKEGTGDYEQYF. The variable domain in full, with the rest retrieved from reference TRBV30 and TRBJ2-7, is SQTIHQWPATLVQPVGSPLSLECTVEGTSNPNLYWYRQAAGRGLQLLFYSVGIGQISSEVPQNLSASRPQDRQFILSSKKLLLSDSGFYLCAWKEGTGDYEQYFGPGTRLTVT.

This clone came up once. This chain links TRBV10-2 with TRBJ2-7; 7 bases map to TRBD2. The CDR3 totals 14 residues. The ends lost 5 bases at V and 5 bases at J; junction bases unmatched: 9. Germline V gives CDR1 WSHSY, CDR2 SAAADI. CDR3 in amino acids: CASSQAGRTNEQYF. As DNA, the CDR3 is TGCGCCAGCAGTCAAGCGGGACGCACCAACGAGCAGTACTTC.

Written as DNA, the CDR3 is TGTGCCAGCAGCGCCCAGACTAGCGGGCAATGTCACAATGAGCAGTTCTTC. Translated, it gives CASSAQTSGQCHNEQFF. The chain links TRBV7-4 to TRBJ2-1; 10 nucleotides match TRBD2. Per germline, CDR1 SGHVT and CDR2 SQSDAQ. This CDR3 is built from 17 residues. Trimming took 5 bases from V and 5 from J; bases not matched to a gene: 12.

The chain links TRBV4-1 to TRBJ2-2, with D tentatively TRBD1 or TRBD2 (5 bases each). The V end was cut by 1 base, the J end by 1 base, with 10 bases between. The CDR3 runs 16 residues. CDR1 and CDR2 (germline): MGHRA, YSYEKL. The CDR3 nucleotides read TGCGCCAGCAGCCAAGGCCGTGGGGGGAACACCGGGGAGCTGTTTTTT. This gives the protein CASSQGRGGNTGELFF.

The rearrangement links TRBV30 to TRBJ2-2; 10 bases map to TRBD2. The CDR3 runs to 20 residues. Germline lookup yields CDR1 GTSNPN and CDR2 SVGIG (reference sequence). After removal of 0 bases from V and 4 bases from J, the junction contained 17 bases not matched to a gene. The CDR3 sequence: CAWSVYMEGTSVTLTGELFF. In DNA, the CDR3 is TGTGCCTGGAGTGTATATATGGAGGGGACTAGCGTTACTCTCACCGGGGAGCTGTTTTTT.

This clone appeared a single time. The V call is TRBV2, the J call TRBJ2-1, with TRBD1 identical over 7 bases. Trimming removed 6 bases from V and 0 bases from J; junction bases left unmatched: 5. The CDR3 extends over 15 amino acids. The germline V gene has CDR1 SNHLY and CDR2 FYNNEI. The CDR3 DNA follows: TGTGCCAGCAGCCAACAGGGGACCTCCTACAATGAGCAGTTCTTC. This sequence encodes CASSQQGTSYNEQFF.

The genes are TRBV7-9 and TRBJ2-5; TRBD2 matches at 14 bases. Germline V gene sequence: CDR1 SEHNR, CDR2 FQNEAQ (reference sequence). The junction had 4 bases not matched to a gene; V was cut back by 5 bases and J by 2 bases. The CDR3 runs 16 residues. CDR3 residues: CASSRGLAGVQETQYF. The CDR3 nucleotides read TGTGCCAGCAGCCGGGGACTAGCGGGGGTACAAGAGACCCAGTACTTC.

This clone was found once. The V gene is TRBV28, the J gene TRBJ2-7; D is perhaps TRBD2 (5 bases). This CDR3 is built from 15 residues. Germline V gene data show CDR1 as MDHEN and CDR2 as SYDVKM. Trimming shortened V by 5 bases and J by 0 bases, and 14 bases separated the two germline ends. CDR3 loop: CASSPERYFSYEQYF. The DNA of the CDR3 is TGTGCCAGCAGTCCGGAGCGGTACTTCTCCTACGAGCAGTACTTC.

The V and J genes are TRBV28 and TRBJ2-3; D is possibly TRBD1 (5 bases). Trimming took 5 bases from V and 1 from J, leaving 19 bases between them. The CDR3 sequence is 17 residues long. CDR1 MDHEN and CDR2 SYDVKM come from the germline V gene. CDR3 protein: CASSRLKGADRTDTQYF. CDR3 in DNA: TGTGCCAGCAGTCGTTTGAAAGGGGCAGATCGCACAGATACGCAGTATTTT.

The chain uses TRBV19 and TRBJ1-2, with a tentative D call TRBD1 (5 bases). CDR1 is LNHDA, CDR2 SQIVND, per germline (reference sequence). The V end was cut by 0 bases, the J end by 7 bases, with 9 bases between. This CDR3 has 13 residues. This CDR3 is CASSIDREFGYTF. CDR3 nucleotide sequence: TGTGCCAGTAGTATAGACAGGGAGTTTGGCTACACCTTC.

The V call is TRBV29-1, the J call TRBJ2-3; D uncertain. Trimming removed 6 bases from V and 3 bases from J, with 4 bases in between. Per germline, CDR1 SQVTM and CDR2 ANQGSEA. The CDR3 has 10 residues. CDR3 in amino acids: CSVSTDTQYF. The DNA of the CDR3 is TGCAGCGTGTCGACAGATACGCAGTATTTT.

The chain couples TRBV6-1 to TRBJ2-5; TRBD2 aligns across 12 bases. J gave up 5 bases and V 5 bases, and 6 bases lay outside the gene matches. The CDR3 loop spans 15 amino acids. CDR1 and CDR2 (germline): MNHNS, SASEGT. The CDR3 reads CASSPTSGRGETQYF. Here the CDR3 DNA reads TGTGCCAGCAGTCCGACTAGCGGGAGAGGGGAGACCCAGTACTTC.

The V and J genes are TRBV18 and TRBJ2-3; 14 bases align to TRBD2. The CDR3 has 18 residues. The trim removed 5 bases at V and 2 bases at J, leaving 9 bases unmatched. The germline gives CDR1 KGHSH, CDR2 LQKENI. This chain's CDR3 is CASSNGGTSGSSTDTQYF. The DNA of the CDR3 is TGTGCCAGCTCAAATGGAGGGACTAGCGGGAGTTCCACAGATACGCAGTATTTT.

This rearrangement joins TRBV4-2 to TRBJ1-5, with 9 positions matching TRBD1. V dropped 0 bases and J dropped 4; count of bases not matched to a gene: 13. This CDR3 region has 19 residues. Germline CDR1 reads LGHNA; CDR2 reads YNFKEQ. In nucleotides, the CDR3 is TGTGCCAGCAGCCAAGATCTTCCGGGACAGGGAAGGGGAAATCAGCCCCAGCATTTT. Its protein is CASSQDLPGQGRGNQPQHF.

The V gene is TRBV2, the J gene TRBJ2-1; D uncertain. The CDR3 runs 14 residues. V was trimmed by 5 bases and J by 7 bases, leaving 15 bases between them. From germline, CDR1 is SNHLY and CDR2 FYNNEI. As DNA, the CDR3 is TGTGCCAGCAGTATGACTCGGGCCGGGAATGAGCAGTTCTTC. Protein product: CASSMTRAGNEQFF.